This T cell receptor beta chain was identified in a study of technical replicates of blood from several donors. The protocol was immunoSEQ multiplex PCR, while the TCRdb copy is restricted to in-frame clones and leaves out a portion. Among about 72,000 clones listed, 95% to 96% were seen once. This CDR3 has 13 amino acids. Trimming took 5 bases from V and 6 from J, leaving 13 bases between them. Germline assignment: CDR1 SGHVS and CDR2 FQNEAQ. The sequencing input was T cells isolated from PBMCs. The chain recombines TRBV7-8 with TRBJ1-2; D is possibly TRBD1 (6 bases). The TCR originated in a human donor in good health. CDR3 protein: CASSPDRSNGYTF. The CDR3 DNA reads TGTGCCAGCAGCCCCGACAGGTCTAATGGCTACACCTTC.